This T cell receptor (beta chain) was sequenced in a study of blood T cell repertoires in COVID-19. Study in general: PBMCs, B-cell-depleted T cells, or T cells were the source of the cDNA or gDNA that made up the material.

TCRdb's table, derived via immunoSEQ multiplex PCR, lists solely in-frame clones and lacks some. The data contain over 90,000 clones, approximately 91% of them singletons. This CDR3 spans 15 amino acids. Germline CDR1 and CDR2: SGHRS and YFSETQ. V shed 4 bases and J 5 bases; nucleotides not matched to a gene: 5. This receptor was taken from a woman in her 70s with acute or convalescent COVID-19. The chain carries TRBV5-1 and TRBJ1-6; 8 bases fit TRBD1. Sequencing input: peripheral blood. The CDR3 nucleotides read TGCGCCAGCAGCGGTGGGGGACAGGATAATTCACCCCTCCACTTT. It yields the protein CASSGGGQDNSPLHF.